The 19 T cell receptor beta chains listed next were all sequenced from one sample in a study of T cell repertoires in cytomegalovirus infection. TCRdb ran MiXCR on the reads and lists one entry per CDR3 protein. Of almost 300,000 distinct CDR3 sequences in the sample, about 9.1% are singletons; the top ten hold approximately 2.4%. What was sequenced was PBMCs. The receptors here all came from a human donor in good health (CMV status not recorded). Some clones in this sample may be carry-over from other donors' samples.

J is TRBJ2-7 and V is TRBV14; 8 bases agree with TRBD2. This CDR3 spans 16 amino acids. CDR1 and CDR2 (germline): SGHDN, FVKESK. The J segment lost 0 bases and the V segment lost 0 bases, leaving 4 bases of the junction unmatched. CDR3 nucleotides: TGTGCCAGCAGCCAAGAGAGCGGGGGTAGCTCCTACGAGCAGTACGTC. This codes for CASSQESGGSSYEQYV.

This clonotype was observed many times. The CDR3 nucleotides are TGTGCCAGCAGCTTAGGAGGGGCAGGGTACGAGCAGTACTTC. Translating gives CASSLGGAGYEQYF. The chain uses TRBV7-2 and TRBJ2-7, with D perhaps TRBD1 or TRBD2 (5 bases each). Trimming left V 1 base short and J 4 bases short, with 11 bases between. CDR3 length equals 14 residues. Looked up from germline, CDR1 is SGHTA and CDR2 is FQGNSA.

This clonotype was counted ten times or more. CDR3 nucleotides: TGTGCCAGCAGCTTAGACTCAGGGGCGAACACTGAAGCTTTCTTT. Amino acid sequence: CASSLDSGANTEAFF. The chain is built from TRBV7-2 and TRBJ1-1; D possibly corresponds to TRBD1 (6 bases). The CDR3 is made up of 15 amino acids. Germline V gene sequence: CDR1 SGHTA, CDR2 FQGNSA. The V gene lost 1 base and the J gene lost 1 base, with 10 bases spanning the gap.

This clonotype came up many times. The chain has TRBV6-2 or TRBV6-3 and TRBJ2-3; 7 bases fit TRBD2. The V segment lost 6 bases and the J segment 0 bases; nucleotides outside the gene matches: 6. The CDR3 covers 15 residues. Per germline, CDR1 MNHEY and CDR2 SVGEGT. The CDR3 DNA follows: TGTGCCAGCAGACCAGCGGGGTCTAGCACAGATACGCAGTATTTT. Translating it yields CASRPAGSSTDTQYF.

The rearrangement links TRBV20-1 to TRBJ2-1; perhaps D is TRBD1 or TRBD2 (5 bases each). The CDR3 spans 15 residues. In germline, CDR1 is DFQATT, CDR2 SNEGSKA (reference sequence). V gave up 6 bases and J gave up 1 base, with 16 bases separating them. CDR3 sequence reads: CSAVGTGASYNEQFF. The CDR3 coding sequence is TGCAGTGCCGTCGGGACCGGGGCTTCCTACAATGAGCAGTTCTTC.

This clonotype was counted ten times or more. J is TRBJ1-1 and V is TRBV20-1; D is uncertain. The V and J ends lost 3 bases and 4 bases respectively, with 12 bases between them. Looked up from germline, CDR1 is DFQATT and CDR2 is SNEGSKA (reference sequence). The CDR3 is 13 amino acids. The CDR3 region is CSASSGKGTEAFF. The CDR3 DNA reads TGCAGTGCTAGTTCGGGGAAAGGCACTGAAGCTTTCTTT.

This clonotype was counted many times. J is TRBJ2-6 and V is TRBV6-2 or TRBV6-3; D unclear. V gave up 6 bases and J gave up 0 bases, with 3 bases separating them. The CDR3 totals 13 residues. Germline V CDR1 and CDR2: MNHEY, SVGEGT. CDR3 amino acids: CASSDSGANVLTF. In DNA form, the CDR3 reads TGTGCCAGCAGCGACTCTGGGGCCAACGTCCTGACTTTC.

The table lists this clonotype with a few counts. This chain connects TRBV20-1 to TRBJ2-2; TRBD1 agrees at 8 bases. V lost 6 bases to trimming and J lost 4 bases; unmatched junction nucleotides: 7. This CDR3 region has 14 residues. In germline, CDR1 is DFQATT, CDR2 SNEGSKA (reference sequence). The CDR3 protein is CSARRQGTTGELFF. The CDR3 region has the DNA TGCAGTGCAAGAAGACAGGGGACCACCGGGGAGCTGTTTTTT.

This clonotype was recorded many times. The chain has TRBV14 and TRBJ2-7; no clear D gene. Trimming left V 1 base short and J 2 bases short, with 9 bases between. In germline, CDR1 is SGHDN, CDR2 FVKESK. This CDR3 contains 14 residues. The CDR3 bases are TGTGCCAGCAGCCAAGGAACTCCGCCCTACGAGCAGTACTTC. This translates into CASSQGTPPYEQYF.

This clonotype was recorded many times. The chain has TRBV6-2 or TRBV6-3 and TRBJ2-2; D possibly corresponds to TRBD1 (5 bases). Per the germline V gene, CDR1 is MNHEY and CDR2 is SVGEGT. CDR3 length equals 14 residues. The V end lost 2 bases, the J end lost 7 bases, and 11 bases lay between the germline ends. The CDR3 reads CASSYGRAGGELFF. The CDR3 DNA reads TGTGCCAGCAGTTACGGCAGGGCTGGCGGGGAGCTGTTTTTT.

The chain links TRBV15 to TRBJ1-5; tentatively, D is TRBD1 (5 bases). Trimming shortened V by 0 bases and J by 11 bases, and 20 bases separated the two germline ends. Germline CDR1 and CDR2: LNHNV and YYDKDF (reference sequence). The CDR3 has 16 residues. The CDR3 DNA reads TGTGCCACCAGCAGAGATCAGGGACCGGAGGATCGTGCCCAGCATTTT. Protein: CATSRDQGPEDRAQHF.

This clonotype occurred many times. The rearrangement joins TRBV28 to TRBJ1-5; D ambiguous. The V end lost 7 bases, the J end lost 5 bases, and 18 bases lay between the germline ends. The CDR3 contains 15 residues. CDR1 MDHEN and CDR2 SYDVKM come from the germline V gene. CDR3: CASKTVQMLDQPQHF. The CDR3 DNA reads as TGTGCCAGCAAGACGGTACAAATGCTCGATCAGCCCCAGCATTTT.

This clonotype occurred many times. V is TRBV7-2 and J is TRBJ1-2, with D possibly TRBD1 on 5 matching bases. V lost 3 bases to trimming and J lost 6 bases, with 14 bases between them. Germline V gives CDR1 SGHTA, CDR2 FQGNSA. CDR3 length equals 14 residues. CDR3 coding DNA: TGTGCCAGCAGCTTCCCGACAGAGGGCCATGGCTACACCTTC. Translation: CASSFPTEGHGYTF.

About this clonotype itself: A read error is possible here, since a much larger clone lies one base away. The genes are TRBV7-9 and TRBJ1-3; D unresolved. The CDR3 runs to 15 residues. Between the trimmed V and J ends, which lost 0 bases and 2 bases, there was a span of 8 bases. CDR1 and CDR2 (germline): SEHNR, FQNEAQ (reference sequence). In DNA, the CDR3 is TGTGCCAGCAGCTTAGCCAGGCAGGCTGGAAACACCATATATTTT. It translates to CASSLARQAGNTIYF.

This clonotype has a count of ten or more. This sequence joins TRBV7-9 and TRBJ2-2; a possible D gene is TRBD1 (5 bases). V lost 1 base and J lost 6, with 18 bases in between. This CDR3 region has 17 residues. Germline V CDR1 and CDR2: SEHNR, FQNEAQ (reference sequence). The CDR3 here is CASSLEGLGPGAGELFF. CDR3 DNA sequence: TGTGCCAGCAGCTTAGAAGGATTGGGGCCAGGCGCCGGGGAGCTGTTTTTT.

In this sample, this clonotype turned up a few times. The chain joins TRBV9 to TRBJ2-1, with TRBD2 matching 9 bases. V lost 2 bases and J lost 8; bases outside the gene matches: 8. Germline assignment: CDR1 SGDLS and CDR2 YYNGEE. The CDR3 runs to 15 residues. CDR3 region: CASSVGLATLDEQFF. CDR3 bases: TGTGCCAGCAGCGTGGGACTAGCCACCCTCGATGAGCAGTTCTTC.

This clonotype appeared a few times. This may arise from a read error, as a much more abundant clone is one base away. The chain links TRBV28 to TRBJ1-5; D unresolved. The V and J ends lost 6 bases and 6 bases respectively, with 9 bases between them. The CDR3 is made up of 12 amino acids. CDR1 is MDHEN, CDR2 SYDVKM, per germline. This CDR3 is CASSTGCQPQHF. In nucleotides, the CDR3 is TGTGCCAGCAGCACGGGGTGTCAGCCCCAGCATTTT. The whole variable domain, filled in from reference TRBV28 and TRBJ1-5, reads DVKVTQSSRYLVKRTGEKVFLECVQDMDHENMFWYRQDPGLGLRLIYFSYDVKMKEKGDIPEGYSVSREKKERFSLILESASTNQTSMYLCASSTGCQPQHFGDGTRLSIL.

This clonotype was recorded many times. The V and J genes are TRBV3-1 and TRBJ1-1; 8 bases align to TRBD1. The CDR3 length is 16 residues. After removal of 4 bases from V and 1 base from J, the junction contained 8 bases not matched to a gene. Germline CDR1 is LGHDT and CDR2 is YNNKEL (reference sequence). CDR3 coding DNA: TGTGCCAGCAGCCCCCGGACAGGGAGCGGGAACACTGAAGCTTTCTTT. Translating gives CASSPRTGSGNTEAFF.

This clonotype was recorded at least ten times. V is TRBV7-2 and J is TRBJ2-3; no clear D. Germline-derived CDR1 and CDR2 are SGHTA and FQGNSA. V was cut by 5 bases and J by 0 bases, with 9 bases left in between. The CDR3 length is 14 residues. The CDR3 here is CASSREGSTDTQYF. CDR3 DNA sequence: TGTGCCAGCAGCCGTGAAGGGAGCACAGATACGCAGTATTTT.